The 32 T cell receptor beta chains presented below share a single source sample, sequenced in a study of blood T cell repertoires in COVID-19. Sequenced by immunoSEQ multiplex PCR; TCRdb stores in-frame clones only, minus some. The repertoire holds more than 90,000 clones, with about 80% as singletons. Source material: peripheral blood. The source is a human donor in a cohort sampled during active COVID-19.

The CDR3 DNA reads TGTGCCAGCAGACCTTACCAGCGGGGACGTTCGAACACCGGGGAGCTGTTTTTT. It specifies CASRPYQRGRSNTGELFF. This chain connects TRBV27 to TRBJ2-2; 7 nucleotides line up with TRBD2. The junction had 13 bases not matched to a gene; V was cut back by 6 bases and J by 0 bases. Germline CDR1 reads MNHEY; CDR2 reads SMNVEV (reference sequence). The CDR3 contains 18 residues.

J is TRBJ1-4 and V is TRBV10-3; 8 nucleotides align to TRBD1. In germline, CDR1 is ENHRY, CDR2 SYGVKD. V lost 5 bases to trimming and J lost 8 bases; unmatched junction nucleotides: 7. The CDR3 covers 14 residues. This CDR3 reads CAISPGQGREKLFF. Here the CDR3 DNA reads TGTGCCATCAGTCCCGGACAGGGACGGGAAAAACTGTTTTTT.

CDR3 DNA sequence: TGTGCCAGCAGCAAAACCGGGACAGGGGGATATCATTCACCCCTCCACTTT. Translation gives CASSKTGTGGYHSPLHF. The chain carries TRBV21-1 and TRBJ1-6; TRBD1 is the table's D call, not checked against the DNA. TRBV21-1 is a known pseudogene. This CDR3 has 17 amino acids.

This chain connects TRBV25-1 to TRBJ2-7; 8 bases align to TRBD1. Germline assignment: CDR1 MGHDK and CDR2 SYGVNS. The CDR3 consists of 13 residues. The CDR3 bases are TGTGATAGCTGGACAGGGAAACAGGACGAGCAGTACTTC. Translation: CDSWTGKQDEQYF.

The chain couples TRBV27 to TRBJ2-1, with TRBD2 identical over 10 bases. The trim removed 3 bases at V and 8 bases at J, leaving 10 bases unmatched. CDR3 size: 16 residues. Germline CDR1 is MNHEY and CDR2 is SMNVEV (reference sequence). The CDR3 is CASSFLAGDDWYEQFF. CDR3 in DNA: TGTGCCAGCAGTTTCCTAGCGGGAGACGATTGGTATGAGCAGTTCTTC.

J is TRBJ1-3 and V is TRBV4-1; TRBD1 matches 7 bases. V lost 4 bases, J lost 0 bases, and 6 bases stayed unmatched. The CDR3 has 16 residues. CDR1 and CDR2 (germline): MGHRA, YSYEKL. CDR3 amino acids: CASSRLQGNSGNTIYF. DNA of the CDR3: TGCGCCAGCAGCCGATTACAGGGGAACTCTGGAAACACCATATATTTT.

The chain employs TRBV10-2 and TRBJ2-7; TRBD1 aligns across 8 bases. The CDR3 has 15 residues. Germline CDR1 reads WSHSY; CDR2 reads SAAADI. V lost 4 bases, J lost 3 bases, and 8 bases stayed unmatched. CDR3 protein: CASSGRKGQVYEQYF. CDR3 sequence (DNA): TGCGCCAGCAGTGGGAGAAAGGGACAGGTCTACGAGCAGTACTTC.

The J gene is TRBJ2-2, the V gene TRBV27; 7 positions agree with TRBD1. This CDR3 region has 16 residues. With 5 bases clipped from V and 1 base from J, the junction kept 7 bases outside the gene matches. Per germline, CDR1 MNHEY and CDR2 SMNVEV (reference sequence). CDR3 residues: CASSIHGQVNTGELFF. DNA of the CDR3: TGTGCCAGCAGTATTCACGGACAGGTGAACACCGGGGAGCTGTTTTTT.

This chain links TRBV27 with TRBJ2-5; TRBD2 matches 7 bases. Per the germline V gene, CDR1 is MNHEY and CDR2 is SMNVEV (reference sequence). This CDR3 is built from 15 residues. J lost 5 bases, V lost 2 bases, and 8 bases had no gene match. CDR3 amino acids: CASSLSGRARETQYF. In nucleotides, the CDR3 is TGTGCCAGCAGTTTAAGTGGGAGGGCCAGGGAGACCCAGTACTTC.

The chain uses TRBV10-3 and TRBJ1-1, with 7 bases aligning to TRBD1. This CDR3 has 12 residues. Germline assignment: CDR1 ENHRY and CDR2 SYGVKD. The ends lost 10 bases at V and 1 base at J; junction bases unmatched: 3. The DNA of the CDR3 is TGTGCCACGGGACAGCAGAACACTGAAGCTTTCTTT. This sequence encodes CATGQQNTEAFF.

With respect to this clone: Other nucleotide sequences in the sample specify the same CDR3. The V call is TRBV5-6, the J call TRBJ1-5; 8 bases agree with TRBD1. This CDR3 has 15 amino acids. The V gene's germline CDR1 is SGHDT and CDR2 YYEEEE. After removal of 0 bases from V and 3 bases from J, the junction contained 2 bases not matched to a gene. The CDR3 spells CASSLGTGINQPQHF. The CDR3 DNA reads TGTGCCAGCAGCTTGGGGACAGGGATCAATCAGCCCCAGCATTTT.

The chain couples TRBV19 to TRBJ1-5; D call uncertain. The CDR3 contains 15 residues. In germline, CDR1 is LNHDA, CDR2 SQIVND (reference sequence). The germline V and J ends were trimmed by 7 bases and 1 base, with 14 bases remaining between them. CDR3 sequence: CASTAARLSNQPQHF. The CDR3 nucleotides read TGTGCCAGTACCGCGGCGCGATTAAGCAATCAGCCCCAGCATTTT.

This clone was counted a single time. This rearrangement joins TRBV5-1 to TRBJ1-6; TRBD1 aligns across 7 bases. Germline V CDR1 and CDR2: SGHRS, YFSETQ. CDR3 length: 14 amino acids. V lost 0 bases to trimming and J lost 9 bases; unmatched junction nucleotides: 3. Here the CDR3 DNA reads TGCGCCAGCAGCTTGGGGACAGGAGTTTCACCCCTCCACTTT. This codes for CASSLGTGVSPLHF. Looking up the rest from reference TRBV5-1 and TRBJ1-6 gives the full variable domain: KAGVTQTPRYLIKTRGQQVTLSCSPISGHRSVSWYQQTPGQGLQFLFEYFSETQRNKGNFPGRFSGRQFSNSRSEMNVSTLELGDSALYLCASSLGTGVSPLHFGNGTRLTVT.

This chain uses TRBV7-2 with TRBJ2-1; TRBD2 is a possible D gene (6 bases). V was trimmed by 2 bases and J by 1 base, leaving 9 bases between them. The V gene's germline CDR1 is SGHTA and CDR2 FQGNSA. The CDR3 sequence is 15 residues long. In DNA form, the CDR3 reads TGTGCCAGCAGCTTAACGGGGGTGTCCTACAATGAGCAGTTCTTC. Translating gives CASSLTGVSYNEQFF.

The chain uses TRBV19 and TRBJ2-5, with 10 bases identical to TRBD1. The length of the CDR3 is 19 residues. V shed 6 bases, J shed 2 bases, and the junction held 18 bases outside the gene matches. The germline CDR1 and CDR2 sequences are LNHDA and SQIVND (reference sequence). The CDR3 DNA reads TGTGCCAGTAGCCCAATTGTAGGGGACAGGGGATGGGGTCAAGAGACCCAGTACTTC. This codes for CASSPIVGDRGWGQETQYF. The variable domain in full, completed from reference TRBV19 and TRBJ2-5, reads DGGITQSPKYLFRKEGQNVTLSCEQNLNHDAMYWYRQDPGQGLRLIYYSQIVNDFQKGDIAEGYSVSREKKESFPLTVTSAQKNPTAFYLCASSPIVGDRGWGQETQYFGPGTRLLVL.

The chain carries TRBV5-4 and TRBJ2-7; D is uncertain. V lost 0 bases and J lost 3, with 4 bases in between. Germline V gene data show CDR1 as SGHNT and CDR2 as YYREEE (reference sequence). The CDR3 length is 12 residues. CDR3: CASSLGHYEQYF. CDR3 nucleotide sequence: TGTGCCAGCAGCTTGGGGCACTACGAGCAGTACTTC.

The V gene is TRBV5-1, the J gene TRBJ2-7; a weak D match, TRBD2 (5 bases). The CDR3 consists of 14 residues. Trimming took 0 bases from V and 3 from J, leaving 10 bases between them. CDR1 is SGHRS, CDR2 YFSETQ, per germline. The DNA of the CDR3 is TGCGCCAGCAGCTTGGGTAACGGGATCTACGAGCAGTACTTC. Translating it yields CASSLGNGIYEQYF.

This chain uses TRBV5-8 with TRBJ2-7; 9 nucleotides align to TRBD1. V trimming: 0 bases; J trimming: 6 bases; junction bases outside the gene matches: 4. The length of the CDR3 is 14 residues. Germline V gives CDR1 SGHTS, CDR2 YDEGEE. DNA for the CDR3: TGTGCCAGCAGCTTGGAACAGGGGGCTTTCGAGCAGTACTTC. This sequence encodes CASSLEQGAFEQYF.

The chain is built from TRBV5-1 and TRBJ1-1, with D possibly matching TRBD1 (6 bases). Germline V lookup: CDR1 SGHRS, CDR2 YFSETQ. The CDR3 contains 14 residues. V was shortened by 0 bases and J by 7 bases, with 13 bases between the two germline ends. The CDR3 sequence: CASSLVSGVGEAFF. DNA for the CDR3: TGCGCCAGCAGCTTGGTTTCAGGGGTGGGTGAAGCTTTCTTT. Filled out from reference TRBV5-1 and TRBJ1-1, the complete variable domain reads KAGVTQTPRYLIKTRGQQVTLSCSPISGHRSVSWYQQTPGQGLQFLFEYFSETQRNKGNFPGRFSGRQFSNSRSEMNVSTLELGDSALYLCASSLVSGVGEAFFGQGTRLTVV.

The rearrangement links TRBV7-2 to TRBJ2-1; D gene unclear. The germline CDR1 and CDR2 sequences are SGHTA and FQGNSA. This CDR3 comprises 18 residues. The germline V and J ends were trimmed by 6 bases and 0 bases, with 21 bases remaining between them. The CDR3: CASSNQAQPLSSYNEQFF. DNA of the CDR3: TGTGCCAGCAGTAATCAGGCCCAGCCCCTCAGCTCCTACAATGAGCAGTTCTTC.

The chain carries TRBV19 and TRBJ2-7; a weak D match, TRBD1 (5 bases). This CDR3 is built from 15 residues. With 6 bases removed from V and 4 bases from J, the gap between germline ends came to 19 bases. Germline V CDR1 and CDR2: LNHDA, SQIVND (reference sequence). Here the CDR3 DNA reads TGTGCCAGTAGCCCGCTGACGGCAGGGCAGTACGAGCAGTACTTC. Its translation: CASSPLTAGQYEQYF.

The rearrangement uses TRBV19 and TRBJ1-5; possible D gene TRBD1, 5 bases. The germline gives CDR1 LNHDA, CDR2 SQIVND (reference sequence). V was pared by 3 bases and J by 4 bases, with 16 bases between. The CDR3 is 16 amino acids. The CDR3 reads CASSIWAGSKNQPQHF. CDR3 nucleotides: TGTGCCAGTAGTATTTGGGCAGGGTCAAAAAATCAGCCCCAGCATTTT. The full variable domain, in which reference TRBV19 and TRBJ1-5 provide the parts outside the CDR3, is DGGITQSPKYLFRKEGQNVTLSCEQNLNHDAMYWYRQDPGQGLRLIYYSQIVNDFQKGDIAEGYSVSREKKESFPLTVTSAQKNPTAFYLCASSIWAGSKNQPQHFGDGTRLSIL.

The rearrangement links TRBV29-1 to TRBJ2-1; 7 nucleotides line up with TRBD1. V was clipped by 5 bases and J by 7 bases; unmatched bases: 8. The CDR3 loop spans 13 amino acids. The germline gives CDR1 SQVTM, CDR2 ANQGSEA. The CDR3 sequence: CSVRSIQGNEQFF. The CDR3 bases are TGCAGCGTTCGATCTATACAGGGGAATGAGCAGTTCTTC.

The chain recombines TRBV19 with TRBJ1-1; D is unresolved. The CDR3 spans 17 residues. Germline CDR1 is LNHDA and CDR2 is SQIVND (reference sequence). Trimming removed 3 bases from V and 8 bases from J, with 25 bases in between. CDR3 protein: CASSIRASGQRPAEAFF. The DNA of the CDR3 is TGTGCCAGTAGTATCCGGGCAAGCGGGCAGAGGCCCGCCGAAGCTTTCTTT.

The chain has TRBV11-3 and TRBJ2-1, with D possibly matching TRBD2 (6 bases). Trimming cost V 1 base and J 5 bases, with 18 bases left between them. The CDR3 is 17 residues long. Germline V gene sequence: CDR1 SGHNT, CDR2 YENEEA. CDR3 in DNA: TGTGCCAGCAGCTTAGGGGTGTGGGGGGACTTCAACAATGAGCAGTTCTTC. Protein sequence: CASSLGVWGDFNNEQFF.

The chain couples TRBV6-5 to TRBJ2-2; 7 nucleotides align to TRBD1. Germline V gene sequence: CDR1 MNHEY, CDR2 SVGAGI. CDR3 length: 14 amino acids. The V gene end was trimmed by 8 bases and the J gene end by 3 bases; junction bases not matched to a gene: 6. The CDR3 DNA is TGTGCCAGCCACCGACAGGGATACACCGGGGAGCTGTTTTTT. Residues: CASHRQGYTGELFF.

The gene calls are TRBV27 and TRBJ1-5, with 8 bases lining up with TRBD1. CDR1 and CDR2 from the germline V gene are MNHEY and SMNVEV (reference sequence). There are 15 residues in the CDR3. With V trimmed by 6 bases and J by 3 bases, 7 bases remained unmatched. CDR3 bases: TGTGCCAGCAGGTCCGGGACAGGTATCAATCAGCCCCAGCATTTT. It encodes CASRSGTGINQPQHF.

The V gene is TRBV4-3, the J gene TRBJ1-1; D call uncertain. Trimming cost V 1 base and J 3 bases, with 18 bases left between them. The CDR3 consists of 17 residues. Germline assignment: CDR1 LGHNA and CDR2 YSLEER. The CDR3 protein is CASSQAVGRVLDTEAFF. The CDR3, as DNA: TGCGCCAGCAGCCAAGCCGTGGGGAGGGTCCTTGACACTGAAGCTTTCTTT.

The chain joins TRBV7-6 to TRBJ1-3, with D perhaps TRBD1 (5 bases). V was trimmed by 0 bases and J by 2 bases, leaving 14 bases between them. This CDR3 is 17 amino acids long. Germline CDR1 SGHVS, CDR2 FNYEAQ. CDR3 in amino acids: CASSLAPPQGTGNTIYF. The CDR3 bases are TGTGCCAGCAGCTTAGCGCCACCCCAGGGTACTGGAAACACCATATATTTT.

This rearrangement joins TRBV10-3 to TRBJ2-5; D is unclear. Per the germline V gene, CDR1 is ENHRY and CDR2 is SYGVKD. This CDR3 is 13 amino acids long. Trimming cost V 2 bases and J 4 bases, with 8 bases left between them. CDR3 in amino acids: CAISENRAETQYF. CDR3 nucleotides: TGTGCCATCAGTGAGAACAGAGCAGAGACCCAGTACTTC.

The chain uses TRBV5-4 and TRBJ2-7, with 8 bases fitting TRBD2. Germline V gene data show CDR1 as SGHNT and CDR2 as YYREEE (reference sequence). The CDR3 length is 17 residues. Trimming at V came to 4 bases and at J to 6 bases, leaving 18 bases not matched to a gene. The CDR3 coding sequence is TGTGCCAGCAGCCCCCCAGGGAGCGGGAGTCTCCAGGGCGAGCAGTACTTC. Protein sequence: CASSPPGSGSLQGEQYF.

The chain is built from TRBV7-9 and TRBJ1-4, with D possibly matching TRBD1 (6 bases). Germline V CDR1 and CDR2: SEHNR, FQNEAQ (reference sequence). Trimming pared 5 bases from V and 3 bases from J, leaving 16 bases between. The CDR3 is 16 residues long. The CDR3 region is CASSLAQGGSNEKLFF. CDR3 coding DNA: TGTGCCAGCAGCCTCGCACAGGGTGGATCTAATGAAAAACTGTTTTTT.